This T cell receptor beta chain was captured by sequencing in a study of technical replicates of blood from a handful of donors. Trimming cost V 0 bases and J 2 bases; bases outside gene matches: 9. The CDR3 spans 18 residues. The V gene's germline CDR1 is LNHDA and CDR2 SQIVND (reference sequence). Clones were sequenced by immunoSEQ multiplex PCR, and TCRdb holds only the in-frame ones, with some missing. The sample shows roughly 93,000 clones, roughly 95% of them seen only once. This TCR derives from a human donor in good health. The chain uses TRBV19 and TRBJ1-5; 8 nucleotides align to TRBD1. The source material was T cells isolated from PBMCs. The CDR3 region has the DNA TGTGCCAGTAGTATAGATCTCAGCAGGGGGCACGGCAATCAGCCCCAGCATTTT. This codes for CASSIDLSRGHGNQPQHF.